One and the same sample provided the 18 T cell receptor beta chains below, sequenced in a study of T cells in Graves' hyperthyroidism and ophthalmopathy. The CDR3 regions of TCR beta were amplified from RNA transcripts. First-round RT-PCR of the TCR CDR3 relied on the HTBI primer set. From the multiplex PCR reads, TCRdb called clonotypes with MiXCR, one entry per CDR3 protein. The data hold around 700,000 distinct CDR3 sequences, with approximately 19% observed a single time. Sequenced sample: blood. The source of these receptors is a woman between 50 and 59 years old with Graves' hyperthyroidism that later progressed to Graves' ophthalmopathy.

This chain connects TRBV13 to TRBJ2-3; 16 nucleotides agree with TRBD2. V was pared by 3 bases and J by 2 bases, with 5 bases of the junction left unmatched. This CDR3 is built from 18 residues. The germline gives CDR1 PRHDT, CDR2 FYEKMQ (reference sequence). The CDR3 is CASSLGTSGGVNTDTQYF. In nucleotides, the CDR3 is TGTGCCAGCAGCTTGGGGACTAGCGGGGGGGTGAACACAGATACGCAGTATTTT.

Details on this clonotype: It is unclear where the CDR3 begins or ends on the DNA, so no DNA is shown, and the CDR3 is as TCRdb lists it. The rearrangement links TRBV5-6 to TRBJ2-3; whether TRBD2, the table's D call, matches the DNA was not checked. Germline CDR1 and CDR2: SGHDT and YYEEEE. The CDR3 comprises 21 residues, both ends counted. CDR3 protein: CASSFYICSAKTSGGTDTQYF.

CDR3 sequence (DNA): TGTGCCAGCAGTATAACAGGGGGCTCGGCCAAAAACATTCAGTACTTC. Translating gives CASSITGGSAKNIQYF. J is TRBJ2-4 and V is TRBV2; 9 bases line up with TRBD1. The length of the CDR3 is 16 residues. The germline V gene has CDR1 SNHLY and CDR2 FYNNEI. V lost 5 bases to trimming and J lost 1 base; unmatched junction nucleotides: 6.

On this clonotype itself: A read error is likely, as this CDR3 ends without the conserved phenylalanine or tryptophan. The V call is TRBV12-3 or TRBV12-4, the J call TRBJ2-7; 13 bases match TRBD2. The CDR3 sequence is 15 residues long. V lost 3 bases to trimming and J lost 6 bases; unmatched junction nucleotides: 5. Here the CDR3 reads CASSLRRLAGGEQYL. In DNA form, the CDR3 reads TGTGCCAGCAGTTTGAGACGACTAGCGGGAGGCGAGCAGTACCTC.

This clonotype appeared many times. CDR3 residues: CASSLALLNTEAFF. For the CDR3, the DNA is TGCGCCAGCAGCTTGGCGTTGCTAAACACTGAAGCTTTCTTT. The rearrangement links TRBV5-1 to TRBJ1-1; no definite D call. CDR1 and CDR2 from the germline V gene are SGHRS and YFSETQ. V gave up 0 bases and J gave up 2 bases, with 8 bases separating them. The length of the CDR3 is 14 residues. Together with reference TRBV5-1 and TRBJ1-1, the CDR3 gives the full variable domain: KAGVTQTPRYLIKTRGQQVTLSCSPISGHRSVSWYQQTPGQGLQFLFEYFSETQRNKGNFPGRFSGRQFSNSRSEMNVSTLELGDSALYLCASSLALLNTEAFFGQGTRLTVV.

V usage is TRBV27 and J usage is TRBJ1-1; 11 nucleotides line up with TRBD1. This CDR3 has 14 residues. CDR1 and CDR2 (germline): MNHEY, SMNVEV (reference sequence). With 5 bases clipped from V and 6 bases from J, the junction kept 5 bases outside the gene matches. The CDR3 DNA is TGTGCCAGCAGTCCCGGGACAGGGGGGGCTGAAGCTTTCTTT. This codes for CASSPGTGGAEAFF.

This clonotype appeared a few times. V is TRBV5-1 and J is TRBJ2-2, with D unclear. V lost 1 base and J 2 bases, leaving 9 bases between the germline ends. Looked up from germline, CDR1 is SGHRS and CDR2 is YFSETQ. This CDR3 region has 15 residues. As DNA, the CDR3 is TGCGCCAGCAGCTTGATGGCAGACAACACCGGGGAGCTGTTTTTT. This encodes CASSLMADNTGELFF.

This clonotype was picked up many times. The V gene is TRBV30, the J gene TRBJ1-2, with D hard to call. Germline lookup yields CDR1 GTSNPN and CDR2 SVGIG (reference sequence). This CDR3 spans 13 amino acids. The V gene lost 7 bases and the J gene lost 4 bases, with 16 bases spanning the gap. CDR3 sequence: CAYAVESSYGYTF. In DNA, the CDR3 is TGTGCCTACGCCGTGGAGTCAAGCTATGGCTACACCTTC.

This clonotype was seen only a few times. J is TRBJ2-6 and V is TRBV7-9; D ambiguous. This CDR3 contains 13 residues. Trimming shortened V by 7 bases and J by 6 bases, and 10 bases separated the two germline ends. The germline CDR1 and CDR2 sequences are SEHNR and FQNEAQ (reference sequence). The CDR3, as DNA: TGTGCCAGCATCTCCCCCTTGGCCAACGTCCTGACTTTC. It yields the protein CASISPLANVLTF.

This clonotype was recorded a few times. The gene calls are TRBV7-9 and TRBJ2-1; D gene ambiguous. Trimming took 2 bases from V and 8 from J, leaving 16 bases between them. The CDR3 extends over 15 amino acids. Germline assignment: CDR1 SEHNR and CDR2 FQNEAQ (reference sequence). The CDR3 loop is CASSLFPGSLDEQFF. CDR3 bases: TGTGCCAGCAGCTTATTCCCAGGATCGCTGGATGAGCAGTTCTTC.

This clonotype was picked up one time. The gene calls are TRBV6-2 or TRBV6-3 and TRBJ2-1, with 11 bases fitting TRBD2. V dropped 8 bases and J dropped 2; count of bases not matched to a gene: 11. This CDR3 is built from 17 residues. CDR1 is MNHEY, CDR2 SVGEGT, per germline. The CDR3 DNA is TGTGCCAGCGGCCCGCGGCTAGCGGGGGGCCCCTACAATGAGCAGTTCTTC. Protein sequence: CASGPRLAGGPYNEQFF.

The chain is built from TRBV15 and TRBJ2-5, with D perhaps matching TRBD2 (5 bases). The ends were cut back, 3 bases at V and 4 bases at J, with 12 bases in the middle. Germline CDR1 is LNHNV and CDR2 is YYDKDF (reference sequence). The CDR3 totals 14 residues. CDR3 coding DNA: TGTGCCACCAGCAGGATAGGGAGCATAGAGACCCAGTACTTC. Its protein product is CATSRIGSIETQYF.

This clonotype showed up just a few times. CDR3 sequence (DNA): TGTGCCAGCAGCTTAGAGTTAGCGAATTCACCCCTCCACTTT. Protein sequence: CASSLELANSPLHF. The chain recombines TRBV4-2 with TRBJ1-6; D gene unclear. V lost 5 bases to trimming and J lost 7 bases, with 12 bases between them. Germline V lookup: CDR1 LGHNA, CDR2 YNFKEQ. CDR3 length: 14 amino acids.

There are a few counts of this clonotype. This chain connects TRBV12-3 or TRBV12-4 to TRBJ1-2; D gene unclear. This CDR3 comprises 13 residues. Trimming removed 5 bases from V and 2 bases from J, with 9 bases in between. The CDR3 protein is CASSTQTNYGYTF. In DNA form, the CDR3 reads TGTGCCAGCAGTACTCAGACGAACTATGGCTACACCTTC.

In this sample, this clonotype turned up a few times. This sequence joins TRBV12-5 and TRBJ2-3; no definite D call. Germline lookup yields CDR1 LGHNT and CDR2 FRNRAP. The CDR3 loop spans 14 amino acids. Deletions cut 5 bases from V and 10 bases from J, with 19 bases between. DNA of the CDR3: TGTGCTAGTGGTCTCCTACTGGGGTCCTCGGCGCAGTATTTT. Translation gives CASGLLLGSSAQYF.

The chain combines TRBV18 with TRBJ1-4, with D uncertain. The CDR3 is 14 residues long. Germline CDR1 and CDR2: KGHSH and LQKENI. Deletions cut 4 bases from V and 12 bases from J, with 18 bases between. The CDR3 DNA is TGTGCCAGCTCACAACGGAACAGAGAGGCGGAACTGTTTTTT. The encoded protein is CASSQRNREAELFF. Filled out from reference TRBV18 and TRBJ1-4, the complete variable domain reads NAGVMQNPRHLVRRRGQEARLRCSPMKGHSHVYWYRQLPEEGLKFMVYLQKENIIDESGMPKERFSAEFPKEGPSILRIQQVVRGDSAAYFCASSQRNREAELFFGSGTQLSVL.

This clonotype was seen only a few times. The V and J genes are TRBV6-2 or TRBV6-3 and TRBJ1-6; D is uncertain. V was clipped by 3 bases and J by 3 bases, with 9 bases between them. Germline CDR1 is MNHEY and CDR2 is SVGEGT. This CDR3 comprises 15 residues. DNA of the CDR3: TGTGCCAGCAGTTATGAGAGGGACTATAATTCACCCCTCCACTTT. It translates to CASSYERDYNSPLHF.

This clonotype has at least ten counts. This chain joins TRBV11-2 and TRBJ1-1; tentatively, D is TRBD1 (5 bases). Germline assignment: CDR1 SGHAT and CDR2 FQNNGV. The germline V and J ends were trimmed by 3 bases and 3 bases, with 14 bases remaining between them. CDR3 length: 15 residues. DNA for the CDR3: TGTGCCAGCAGCTTTAGGCCGGGGCTCGACACTGAAGCTTTCTTT. Protein sequence: CASSFRPGLDTEAFF.